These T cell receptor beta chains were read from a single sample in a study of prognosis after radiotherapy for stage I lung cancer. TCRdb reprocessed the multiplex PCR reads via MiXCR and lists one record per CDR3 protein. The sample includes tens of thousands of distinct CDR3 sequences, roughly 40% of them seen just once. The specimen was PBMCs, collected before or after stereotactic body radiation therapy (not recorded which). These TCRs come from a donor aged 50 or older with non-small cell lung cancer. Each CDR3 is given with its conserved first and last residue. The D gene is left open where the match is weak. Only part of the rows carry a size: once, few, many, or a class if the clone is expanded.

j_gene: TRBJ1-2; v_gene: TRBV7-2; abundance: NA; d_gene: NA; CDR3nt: TGTGCCAGCAGCTTATCCGTGGGCCGTGGCTACACCTTC; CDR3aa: CASSLSVGRGYTF
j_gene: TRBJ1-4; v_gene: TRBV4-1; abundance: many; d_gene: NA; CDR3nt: TGCGCCAGCAGCCAAGATCGCTACAGGGCGGAGGAAAAACTGTTTTTT; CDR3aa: CASSQDRYRAEEKLFF
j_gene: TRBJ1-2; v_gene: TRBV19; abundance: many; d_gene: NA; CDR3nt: TGTGCCAGTAGTACGCCAGGCAATGGCTACACCTTC; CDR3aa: CASSTPGNGYTF
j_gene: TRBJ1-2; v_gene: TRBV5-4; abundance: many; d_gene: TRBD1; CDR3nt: TGTGCCAGCAGCCCGGGACAGGAGAGAGGCTACACCTTC; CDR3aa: CASSPGQERGYTF
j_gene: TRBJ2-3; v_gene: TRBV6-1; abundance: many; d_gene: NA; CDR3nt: TGTGCCAGCAGTGAAATGCCTAGCGGCACAGATACGCAGTATTTT; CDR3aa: CASSEMPSGTDTQYF
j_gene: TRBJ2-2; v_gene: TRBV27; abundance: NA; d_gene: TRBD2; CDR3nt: TGTGCCGCCCGGACTAGCTTGCATAGCGTGGAGCTGTTTTTT; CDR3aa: CAARTSLHSVELFF
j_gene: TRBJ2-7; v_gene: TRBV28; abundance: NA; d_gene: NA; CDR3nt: TGTGCCAGCAGTTCTCCCGGCCCCTACGAGCAGTACTTC; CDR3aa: CASSSPGPYEQYF
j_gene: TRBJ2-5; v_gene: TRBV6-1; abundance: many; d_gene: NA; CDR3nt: TGTGCCAGCAGTCCCGGTCTAGCGACCGAGACCCAGTACTTC; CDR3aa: CASSPGLATETQYF
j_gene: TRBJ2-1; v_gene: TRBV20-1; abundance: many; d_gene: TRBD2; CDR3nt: TGCAGTGCCGGGGGGGGGCGGGACTACAATGAGCAGTTCTTC; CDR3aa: CSAGGGRDYNEQFF
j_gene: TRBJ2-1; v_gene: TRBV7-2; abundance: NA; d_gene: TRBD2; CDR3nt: TGTGCCAGCAGCTTAGTGGGGGGGACTAGCGGATACAATGAGCAGTTCTTC; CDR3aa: CASSLVGGTSGYNEQFF
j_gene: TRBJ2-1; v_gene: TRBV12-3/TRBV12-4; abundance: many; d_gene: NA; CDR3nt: TGTGCCAGCAAACAGGTGGGCTACAATGAGCAGTTCTTC; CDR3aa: CASKQVGYNEQFF
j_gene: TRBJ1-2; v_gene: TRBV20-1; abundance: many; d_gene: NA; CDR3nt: TGCAGTGCAGAATGTTGGACAGATATCTATGGCTACACCTTC; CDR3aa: CSAECWTDIYGYTF
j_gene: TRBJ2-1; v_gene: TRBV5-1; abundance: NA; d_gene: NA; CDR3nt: TGCGCCAGCAGGTCTCAGCGGCCCAGCGTCCATGAGCAGTTCTTC; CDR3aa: CASRSQRPSVHEQFF
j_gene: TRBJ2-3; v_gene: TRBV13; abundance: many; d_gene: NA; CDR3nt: TGTGCCAGCAGCTGGGGAGATACGCAGTATTTT; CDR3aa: CASSWGDTQYF
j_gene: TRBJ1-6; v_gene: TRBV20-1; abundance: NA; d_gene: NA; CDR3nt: TGCAGTTCTAGGCGGGAATTCTATTCACCCCTCTACTTT; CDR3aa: CSSRREFYSPLYF
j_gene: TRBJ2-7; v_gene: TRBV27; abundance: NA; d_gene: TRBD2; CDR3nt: TGTGCCAGCAGTTTAAAGCCGACTAGCGGGAGCCTAGCCTACGAGCAGTACTTC; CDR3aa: CASSLKPTSGSLAYEQYF
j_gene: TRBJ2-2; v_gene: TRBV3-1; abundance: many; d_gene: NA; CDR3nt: TGTGCCAGCAGCCTGGTCGACACCGGGGAGCTGTTTTTT; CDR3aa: CASSLVDTGELFF